This T cell receptor beta chain came from a study of T-cell reconstitution after alpha-beta-depleted transplantation in children. Unique molecular identifiers were incorporated when the TCRbeta library was constructed. TCRdb reanalysed the PCR reads using MiXCR and keeps one entry per CDR3 protein. The table has 200,000 to 250,000 distinct CDR3 sequences, 7% to 9% seen once; the top ten hold approximately 40%. This clonotype was counted many times. The germline V and J ends were trimmed by 5 bases and 0 bases, with 14 bases remaining between them. This CDR3 contains 16 residues. Germline V gene sequence: CDR1 MNHEY, CDR2 SMNVEV (reference sequence).

The input for sequencing was PBMCs, mostly from graft donor cells, taken 360 days after TCRalphabeta/CD19-depleted stem cell transplant. The receptor's source is a male patient aged 2 to 10 who had a stem cell transplant for acute myeloid leukemia, so the T cells may come from the graft donor. The genes are TRBV27 and TRBJ2-4; D may be TRBD2 (5 bases). In DNA form, the CDR3 reads TGTGCCAGCAGTCAACTAGGCCTACTAGCCAAAAACATTCAGTACTTC. Protein sequence: CASSQLGLLAKNIQYF.